This record looks at one TCR beta chain sequence and its context. Its antigen is not identified. Amplification used 60 Vbeta primers and 13 Jbeta primers. Method: immunoSEQ multiplex PCR; TCRdb's copy keeps in-frame clones and lacks some. This table has roughly 180,000 clones, about 77% appearing once. This entry belongs to a study of cytomegalovirus exposure and HLA in healthy donors. Whole-study findings and limits: It was around 160 TCR beta chains that were listed as cytomegalovirus-associated.

Though probably carrying unrecorded immune exposures, donors were nominally healthy at sampling. The CDR3 runs to 16 residues. CDR1 and CDR2 from the germline V gene are MNHNS and SASEGT. The V segment lost 0 bases and the J segment 5 bases; nucleotides outside the gene matches: 10. V and J are TRBV6-1 and TRBJ2-7; 7 bases agree with TRBD2. The sequence came from a woman under 40 in good health and CMV-seropositive. Material: PBMCs. The CDR3 reads CASSEAGRENFHEQYF. The CDR3 DNA reads TGTGCCAGCAGTGAAGCTGGGCGGGAGAACTTCCACGAGCAGTACTTC.